Sequencing of this TCR beta chain was carried out in a study of T cell responses to AZD1222 COVID-19 vaccine. Notes on the study in general: The number of AZD1222 recipients seropositive at baseline was only 5 to 7. The donor cohort was predominantly white British with a female majority, and clonal diversity may have been underestimated. At 160-218 and 743-854, vaccine-associated CD4 TCRs were dominant, and they spanned spike.

The CDR3 totals 13 residues. The V gene's germline CDR1 is MNHEY and CDR2 SMNVEV (reference sequence). V gave up 5 bases and J gave up 2 bases, with 9 bases separating them. Only in-frame clones appear in the TCRdb table, and some are missing; sequencing was by immunoSEQ multiplex PCR. The sample lists some 170,000 clones; around 94% were seen once. Second-dose intervals near 4 or 12 weeks were combined. This clone has a single count. The antigen is unknown. The TCR originated in an adult who received the AZD1222 COVID-19 vaccine. The rearrangement joins TRBV27 to TRBJ1-1; unclear D gene. The source was peripheral blood, collected 28 days after the second AZD1222 dose. In DNA form, the CDR3 reads TGTGCCAGCAGTCGATTCGAAAACACTGAAGCTTTCTTT. It codes for CASSRFENTEAFF.